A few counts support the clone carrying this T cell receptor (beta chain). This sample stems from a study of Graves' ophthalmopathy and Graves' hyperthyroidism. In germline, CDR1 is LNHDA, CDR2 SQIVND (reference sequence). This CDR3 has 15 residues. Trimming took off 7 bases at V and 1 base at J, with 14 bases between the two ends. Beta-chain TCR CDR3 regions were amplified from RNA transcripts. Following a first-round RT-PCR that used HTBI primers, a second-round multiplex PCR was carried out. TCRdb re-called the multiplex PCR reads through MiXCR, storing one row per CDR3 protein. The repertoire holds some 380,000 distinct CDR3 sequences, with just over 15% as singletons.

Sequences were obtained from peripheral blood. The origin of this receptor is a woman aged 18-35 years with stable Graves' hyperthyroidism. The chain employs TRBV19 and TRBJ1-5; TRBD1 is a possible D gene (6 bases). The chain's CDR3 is CASNRGEGSNQPQHF. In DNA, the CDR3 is TGTGCCAGTAATAGGGGGGAGGGAAGCAATCAGCCCCAGCATTTT.